A single sample is the source of the 9 T cell receptor beta chains below, sequenced in a study of blood T cell repertoires in COVID-19. The assay was immunoSEQ multiplex PCR, and TCRdb's table has in-frame clones only and misses some. The repertoire holds some 450,000 clones, with roughly 90% as singletons. Sequenced input: peripheral blood. The receptors were gathered from a man between 18 and 29 years old with COVID-19, enrolled during active disease.

The chain recombines TRBV4-2 with TRBJ2-2, with TRBD2 matching 7 bases. This CDR3 is built from 17 residues. Germline-derived CDR1 and CDR2 are LGHNA and YNFKEQ. J lost 4 bases, V lost 0 bases, and 8 bases had no gene match. The CDR3 DNA sequence: TGTGCCAGCAGCCAAGATTATCCGGGGGGACCCACCGGGGAGCTGTTTTTT. As protein: CASSQDYPGGPTGELFF.

The chain carries TRBV2 and TRBJ1-1, with a weak D call TRBD1 (6 bases). Germline CDR1 reads SNHLY; CDR2 reads FYNNEI. V was trimmed by 4 bases and J by 1 base, leaving 16 bases between them. There are 16 residues in the CDR3. The CDR3 coding sequence is TGTGCCAGCAGTGCAGGATTGGGGGCTCGGAACACTGAAGCTTTCTTT. Protein product: CASSAGLGARNTEAFF.

V and J are TRBV4-1 and TRBJ2-1, with 7 bases identical to TRBD1. The CDR3 runs 15 residues. Germline trimming cut 0 bases from V and 4 bases from J; bases unmatched to any gene: 3. Germline loops: CDR1 MGHRA, CDR2 YSYEKL. DNA for the CDR3: TGCGCCAGCAGCCAAGATGTCAGGGGGTACAATGAGCAGTTCTTC. This sequence encodes CASSQDVRGYNEQFF.

This chain links TRBV6-5 with TRBJ1-1, with a possible D match to TRBD1 (5 bases). CDR3 size: 16 residues. Germline lookup yields CDR1 MNHEY and CDR2 SVGAGI. V was trimmed by 0 bases and J by 6 bases, leaving 17 bases between them. The CDR3 sequence: CASSYSKGRGEAEAFF. CDR3 in DNA: TGTGCCAGCAGTTACTCGAAGGGGCGAGGGGAGGCTGAAGCTTTCTTT.

This chain joins TRBV24-1 and TRBJ1-5, with TRBD1 identical over 7 bases. V shed 5 bases, J shed 0 bases, and the junction held 6 bases outside the gene matches. This CDR3 contains 16 residues. Germline V gene data show CDR1 as KGHDR and CDR2 as SFDVKD. The CDR3 here is CATSAGQPYSNQPQHF. CDR3 DNA sequence: TGTGCCACCAGTGCGGGACAGCCTTATAGCAATCAGCCCCAGCATTTT.

The chain links TRBV18 to TRBJ1-4; D is perhaps TRBD1 (6 bases). Trimming removed 1 base from V and 0 bases from J, with 12 bases in between. The germline CDR1 and CDR2 sequences are KGHSH and LQKENI. The CDR3 loop spans 17 amino acids. CDR3 sequence reads: CASSPRTAEATNEKLFF. The CDR3 nucleotides read TGTGCCAGCTCACCACGGACAGCCGAGGCAACTAATGAAAAACTGTTTTTT.

The chain recombines TRBV24-1 with TRBJ1-4; D perhaps matches TRBD1 (6 bases). V gave up 4 bases and J gave up 5 bases, with 13 bases separating them. Germline V gene data show CDR1 as KGHDR and CDR2 as SFDVKD. CDR3 size: 15 residues. This CDR3 reads CATSDRTDSNEKLFF. The CDR3 region has the DNA TGTGCCACCAGTGACCGGACAGATTCCAATGAAAAACTGTTTTTT.

This clone was counted once. This chain joins TRBV4-1 and TRBJ2-2; 10 bases match TRBD2. CDR1 is MGHRA and CDR2 is YSYEKL in the germline V gene. The CDR3 is 17 amino acids. V trimming: 5 bases; J trimming: 0 bases; junction bases outside the gene matches: 6. This CDR3 reads CASSYGTSVSNTGELFF. CDR3 bases: TGCGCCAGCAGCTACGGGACTAGCGTATCGAACACCGGGGAGCTGTTTTTT.

V gene TRBV11-2 combines with J gene TRBJ2-3, with 7 bases lining up with TRBD2. Germline CDR1 is SGHAT and CDR2 is FQNNGV. V shed 1 base, J shed 3 bases, and the junction held 16 bases outside the gene matches. This CDR3 has 19 residues. Here the CDR3 DNA reads TGTGCCAGCAGCTTAGGGGGTCTAGGTGGCGGGAGAGGAACAGATACGCAGTATTTT. It yields the protein CASSLGGLGGGRGTDTQYF.